In this sample, the clone carrying this T cell receptor beta chain turned up once. Antigen specificity is unknown. The data were produced by immunoSEQ multiplex PCR, yet TCRdb's version contains in-frame clones alone and is incomplete. The repertoire holds just under 75,000 clones, with 65% to 75% as singletons. This sample is drawn from a study of vaccination effects on CD4 cells after COVID-19. CDR3 length: 16 residues. CDR1 is MNHEY and CDR2 is SMNVEV in the germline V gene (reference sequence). V was clipped by 10 bases and J by 6 bases; unmatched bases: 15. Viral peptide pools were used in the ViraFEST assay to expand antigen-specific CD4+ T cells, and sequencing came afterward. Scientists isolated CD4+ T cells after an approximately 11-day culture period ended. None of these healthy vaccinees had been infected with SARS-CoV-2 before vaccination. Days 3 and 7 saw half the medium replaced with IL-2 medium.

Sequenced here: CD4+ T cells from PBMCs cultured with HCoV-NL63 spike peptides, sampled before COVID-19 vaccination. The TCR comes from a human donor who received a COVID-19 vaccine. The chain couples TRBV27 to TRBJ1-4; 9 bases map to TRBD1. CDR3 DNA: TGTGCCACCAACAAAAAACACAGGGGGCTTGATGAAAAACTGTTTTTT. Translating it yields CATNKKHRGLDEKLFF.